These 10 T cell receptor beta chains originate from one sample sequenced in a study of CD8 T cells in acute hepatitis C reinfection. Time point: naive CD8 control sorted from an acute-time-point sample. The assay was immunoSEQ multiplex PCR, and TCRdb's table has in-frame clones only and misses some. The sample comprises around 36,000 clones, 80% to 90% of which are singletons, and approximately 11% rests with the top ten. Sequenced sample: naive CD8+ T cells from PBMCs. These receptors all stem from a woman between 18 and 29 years old who spontaneously cleared hepatitis C infection.

V usage is TRBV27 and J usage is TRBJ2-7; perhaps TRBD2 as D (5 bases). Trimming shortened V by 6 bases and J by 4 bases, and 10 bases separated the two germline ends. The CDR3 is 12 amino acids. CDR1 and CDR2 from the germline V gene are MNHEY and SMNVEV (reference sequence). CDR3 sequence (DNA): TGTGCCAGCAGAGGAGGCCATTACGAGCAGTACTTC. This sequence encodes CASRGGHYEQYF.

This clone was observed a few times. The J gene is TRBJ2-1, the V gene TRBV27, with no clear D. CDR3 length: 13 amino acids. Germline values: CDR1 MNHEY, CDR2 SMNVEV (reference sequence). V was trimmed by 2 bases and J by 3 bases, leaving 5 bases between them. The CDR3 protein is CASSLNVYNEQFF. The CDR3 DNA is TGTGCCAGCAGTTTAAACGTCTACAATGAGCAGTTCTTC.

The V call is TRBV4-1, the J call TRBJ2-5; D unresolved. The germline V gene encodes CDR1 MGHRA and CDR2 YSYEKL. V lost 2 bases to trimming and J lost 5 bases, with 15 bases between them. The CDR3 extends over 15 amino acids. CDR3 nucleotide sequence: TGCGCCAGCAGCCAAACGGACGCTCCTTTGGAGACCCAGTACTTC. Translation: CASSQTDAPLETQYF.

Regarding this clone: Germline and junction disagree at one end, which may indicate a read error. The J gene is TRBJ2-3, the V gene TRBV15; TRBD1 matches at 7 bases. This CDR3 contains 13 residues. Germline CDR1 LNHNV, CDR2 YYDKDF (reference sequence). CDR3 bases: TGTGCCACCATGGACAGGAGCACAGGTACGCAGTATTTT. Its protein product is CATMDRSTGTQYF.

This chain joins TRBV9 and TRBJ2-2; maybe TRBD2 (5 bases). CDR3 size: 16 residues. V gave up 4 bases and J gave up 5 bases, with 18 bases separating them. The germline CDR1 and CDR2 sequences are SGDLS and YYNGEE. The CDR3 spells CASSPTKGWGTGELFF. The CDR3 coding sequence is TGTGCCAGCAGCCCGACTAAGGGTTGGGGTACCGGGGAGCTGTTTTTT.

The genes are TRBV29-1 and TRBJ1-1; D might be TRBD1 (6 bases). Germline V lookup: CDR1 SQVTM, CDR2 ANQGSEA. Trimming removed 6 bases from V and 9 bases from J, with 11 bases in between. The CDR3 extends over 10 amino acids. CDR3 in amino acids: CSVWRGKAFF. As DNA, the CDR3 is TGCAGCGTCTGGAGGGGGAAAGCTTTCTTT. Combining the CDR3 with reference TRBV29-1 and TRBJ1-1 gives the whole variable domain SAVISQKPSRDICQRGTSLTIQCQVDSQVTMMFWYRQQPGQSLTLIATANQGSEATYESGFVIDKFPISRPNLTFSTLTVSNMSPEDSSIYLCSVWRGKAFFGQGTRLTVV.

DNA of the CDR3: TGTGCCAGCAGCGAAGGACAGGAGGCCTCTGGGGCCAACGTCCTGACTTTC. Its protein product is CASSEGQEASGANVLTF. The chain combines TRBV13 with TRBJ2-6; 7 nucleotides align to TRBD1. With V trimmed by 5 bases and J by 0 bases, 7 bases remained unmatched. Germline V CDR1 and CDR2: PRHDT, FYEKMQ (reference sequence). This CDR3 comprises 17 residues.

This clone is a singleton in its sample. The chain combines TRBV2 with TRBJ1-3, with D unresolved. The CDR3 has 13 amino acids. V was cut by 4 bases and J by 4 bases, with 8 bases left in between. Germline V gene sequence: CDR1 SNHLY, CDR2 FYNNEI. The CDR3, as DNA: TGTGCCAGCAGTGGCCCCTCGGGAAACACCATATATTTT. Protein product: CASSGPSGNTIYF.

This chain uses TRBV29-1 with TRBJ2-7; 8 bases are shared with TRBD1. The V and J ends lost 7 bases and 2 bases, in that order; junction bases with no gene match: 7. Germline CDR1 and CDR2: SQVTM and ANQGSEA. The CDR3 covers 13 residues. The CDR3 DNA reads as TGCAGCGCCGCCGGGACAGGAGCCTACGAGCAGTACTTC. Translating it yields CSAAGTGAYEQYF.

This clone has more than one count but fewer than ten. The chain joins TRBV27 to TRBJ2-2; 8 nucleotides align to TRBD2. From germline, CDR1 is MNHEY and CDR2 SMNVEV (reference sequence). CDR3 length: 17 residues. The trim removed 2 bases at V and 6 bases at J, leaving 11 bases unmatched. The CDR3 loop is CASSLTAGTSLAGELFF. CDR3 DNA: TGTGCCAGCAGTTTAACCGCCGGGACTAGTTTGGCCGGGGAGCTGTTTTTT.